This TCR beta chain was recovered during a study of blood T cell repertoires in COVID-19. V gave up 3 bases and J gave up 4 bases; unmatched junction bases: 3. This CDR3 spans 14 amino acids. Looked up from germline, CDR1 is LNHNV and CDR2 is YYDKDF (reference sequence). Produced via immunoSEQ multiplex PCR; TCRdb's table is partial and in-frame only. Of 150,000 to 200,000 clones listed, approximately 86% are singletons. This TCR was sampled from a man between 65 and 85 years old with active or convalescent COVID-19. The sequenced material came from peripheral blood. This chain joins TRBV15 and TRBJ1-5; the match to TRBD1 covers 7 bases. The CDR3 protein is CATSRTGTNQPQHF. The DNA for the CDR3 is TGTGCCACCAGCAGGACAGGGACGAATCAGCCCCAGCATTTT.